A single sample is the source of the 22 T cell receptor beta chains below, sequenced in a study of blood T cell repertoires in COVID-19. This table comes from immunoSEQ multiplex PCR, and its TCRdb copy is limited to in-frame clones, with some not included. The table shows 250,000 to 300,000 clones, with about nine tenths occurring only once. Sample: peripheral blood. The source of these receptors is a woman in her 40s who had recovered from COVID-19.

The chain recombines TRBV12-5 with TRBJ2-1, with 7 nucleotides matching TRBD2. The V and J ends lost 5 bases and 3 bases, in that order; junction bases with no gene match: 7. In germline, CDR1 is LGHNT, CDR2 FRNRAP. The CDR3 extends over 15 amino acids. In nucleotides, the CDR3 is TGTGCTAGTGGTCTCGGACTAGTCGTCTACAATGAGCAGTTCTTC. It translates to CASGLGLVVYNEQFF.

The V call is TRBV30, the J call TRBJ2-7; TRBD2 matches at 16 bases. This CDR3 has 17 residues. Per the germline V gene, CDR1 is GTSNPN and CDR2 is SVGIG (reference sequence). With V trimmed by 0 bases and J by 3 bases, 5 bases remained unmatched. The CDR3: CAWSVQGLAGGLYEQYF. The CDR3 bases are TGTGCCTGGAGTGTACAGGGACTAGCGGGAGGGCTCTACGAGCAGTACTTC.

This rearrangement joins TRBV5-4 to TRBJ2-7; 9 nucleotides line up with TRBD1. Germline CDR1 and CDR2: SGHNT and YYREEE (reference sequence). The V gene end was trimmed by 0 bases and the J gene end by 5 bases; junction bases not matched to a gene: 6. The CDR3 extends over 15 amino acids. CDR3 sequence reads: CASSLGGGTGNEQYF. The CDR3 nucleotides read TGTGCCAGCAGCTTGGGAGGCGGGACAGGGAACGAGCAGTACTTC.

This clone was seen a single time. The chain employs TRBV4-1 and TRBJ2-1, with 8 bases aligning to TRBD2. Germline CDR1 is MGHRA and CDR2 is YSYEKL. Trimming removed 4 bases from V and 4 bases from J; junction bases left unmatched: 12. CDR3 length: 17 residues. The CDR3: CASSRRLLAELYNEQFF. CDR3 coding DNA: TGCGCCAGCAGCCGACGCTTACTAGCGGAGCTTTACAATGAGCAGTTCTTC.

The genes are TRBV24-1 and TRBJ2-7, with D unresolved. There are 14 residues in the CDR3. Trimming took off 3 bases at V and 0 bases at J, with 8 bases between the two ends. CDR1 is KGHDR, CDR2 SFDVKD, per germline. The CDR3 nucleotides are TGTGCCACCAGTGATCGTGCCAGCTCCTACGAGCAGTACTTC. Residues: CATSDRASSYEQYF.

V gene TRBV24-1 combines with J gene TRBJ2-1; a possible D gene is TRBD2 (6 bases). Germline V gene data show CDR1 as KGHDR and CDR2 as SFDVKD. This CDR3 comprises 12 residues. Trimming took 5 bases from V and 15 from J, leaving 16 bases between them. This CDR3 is CATSAASAVWFF. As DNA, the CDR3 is TGTGCCACCAGTGCGGCTAGCGCGGTTTGGTTCTTC.

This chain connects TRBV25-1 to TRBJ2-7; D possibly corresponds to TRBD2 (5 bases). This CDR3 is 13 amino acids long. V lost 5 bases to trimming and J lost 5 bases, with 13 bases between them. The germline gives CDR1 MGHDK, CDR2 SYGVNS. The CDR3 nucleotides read TGTGCCAGCAGTATTACCCTTAGCGACGAGCAGTACTTC. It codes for CASSITLSDEQYF.

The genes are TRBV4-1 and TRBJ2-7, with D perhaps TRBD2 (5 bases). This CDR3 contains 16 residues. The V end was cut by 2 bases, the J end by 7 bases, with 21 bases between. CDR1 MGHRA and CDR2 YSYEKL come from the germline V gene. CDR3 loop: CASSQSAGSLTGEQYF. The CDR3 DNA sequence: TGCGCCAGCAGCCAATCGGCGGGCTCCCTAACGGGTGAGCAGTACTTC.

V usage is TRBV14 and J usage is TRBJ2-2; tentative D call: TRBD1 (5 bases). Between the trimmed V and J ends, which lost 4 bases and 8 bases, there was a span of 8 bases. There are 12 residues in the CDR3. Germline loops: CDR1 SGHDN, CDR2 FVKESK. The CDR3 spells CASSPTVGELFF. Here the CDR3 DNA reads TGTGCCAGCAGCCCGACAGTTGGGGAGCTGTTTTTT.

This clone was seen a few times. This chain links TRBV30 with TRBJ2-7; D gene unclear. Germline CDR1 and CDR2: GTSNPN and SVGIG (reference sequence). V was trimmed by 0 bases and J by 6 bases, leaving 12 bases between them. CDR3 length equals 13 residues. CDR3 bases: TGTGCCTGGAGTGTACCCCCAGTTCTCGAGCAGTACTTC. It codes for CAWSVPPVLEQYF.

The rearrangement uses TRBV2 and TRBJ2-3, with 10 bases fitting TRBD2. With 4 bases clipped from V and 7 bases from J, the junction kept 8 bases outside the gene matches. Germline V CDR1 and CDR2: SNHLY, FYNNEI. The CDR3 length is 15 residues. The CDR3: CASSVASGSGNTQYF. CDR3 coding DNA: TGTGCCAGCAGTGTCGCTAGCGGGAGTGGTAATACGCAGTATTTT.

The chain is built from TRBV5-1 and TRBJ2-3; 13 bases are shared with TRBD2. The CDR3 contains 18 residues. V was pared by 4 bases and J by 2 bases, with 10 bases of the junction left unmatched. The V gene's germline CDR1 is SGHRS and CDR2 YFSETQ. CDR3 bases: TGCGCCAGCAGCGCCCGACTAGCGGGAGGTTCGATCACAGATACGCAGTATTTT. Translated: CASSARLAGGSITDTQYF.

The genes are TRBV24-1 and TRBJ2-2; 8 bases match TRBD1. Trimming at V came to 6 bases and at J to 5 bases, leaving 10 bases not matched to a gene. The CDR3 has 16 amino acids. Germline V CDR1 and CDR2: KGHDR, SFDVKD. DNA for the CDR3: TGTGCCACCAGTCCCCACGACGGACAGGGAACCGGGGAGCTGTTTTTT. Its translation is CATSPHDGQGTGELFF.

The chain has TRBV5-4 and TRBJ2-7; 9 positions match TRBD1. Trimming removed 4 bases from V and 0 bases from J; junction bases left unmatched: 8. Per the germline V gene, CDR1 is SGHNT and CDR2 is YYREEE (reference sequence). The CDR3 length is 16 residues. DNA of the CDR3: TGTGCCAGCAGCACAGGACAGGGGAGGAGCTCCTACGAGCAGTACTTC. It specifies CASSTGQGRSSYEQYF.

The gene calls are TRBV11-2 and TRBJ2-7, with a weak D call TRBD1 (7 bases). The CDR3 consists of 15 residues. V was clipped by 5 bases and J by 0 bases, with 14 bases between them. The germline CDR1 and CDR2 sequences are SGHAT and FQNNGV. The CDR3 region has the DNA TGTGCCAGCAGCGGCGGGACAGCTAGCTCCTACGAGCAGTACTTC. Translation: CASSGGTASSYEQYF.

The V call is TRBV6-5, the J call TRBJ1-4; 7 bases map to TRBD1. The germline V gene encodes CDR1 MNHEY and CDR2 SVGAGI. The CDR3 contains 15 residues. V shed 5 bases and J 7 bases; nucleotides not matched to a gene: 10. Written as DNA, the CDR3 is TGTGCCAGCAGTCCCAACAGGGGAGAGGGTGAAAAACTGTTTTTT. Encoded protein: CASSPNRGEGEKLFF.

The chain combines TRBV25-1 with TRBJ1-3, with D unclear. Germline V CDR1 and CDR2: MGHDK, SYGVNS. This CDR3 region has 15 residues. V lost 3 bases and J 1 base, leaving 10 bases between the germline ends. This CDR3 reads CASSDAGPSGNTIYF. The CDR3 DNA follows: TGTGCCAGCAGTGACGCAGGTCCATCTGGAAACACCATATATTTT.

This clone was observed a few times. The CDR3 spells CASEVGQLTYGYTF. The CDR3 bases are TGTGCCTCCGAGGTGGGACAGTTGACCTATGGCTACACCTTC. The genes are TRBV30 and TRBJ1-2; TRBD1 matches at 7 bases. This CDR3 spans 14 amino acids. Trimming took 7 bases from V and 4 from J; bases not matched to a gene: 12. Germline V CDR1 and CDR2: GTSNPN, SVGIG (reference sequence).

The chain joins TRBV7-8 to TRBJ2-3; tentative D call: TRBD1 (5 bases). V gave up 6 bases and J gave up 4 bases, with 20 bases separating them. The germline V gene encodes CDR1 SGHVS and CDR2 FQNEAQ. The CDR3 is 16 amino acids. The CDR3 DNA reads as TGTGCCAGCAGTCGCACTCGGACACCGAAACCAGATACGCAGTATTTT. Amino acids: CASSRTRTPKPDTQYF.

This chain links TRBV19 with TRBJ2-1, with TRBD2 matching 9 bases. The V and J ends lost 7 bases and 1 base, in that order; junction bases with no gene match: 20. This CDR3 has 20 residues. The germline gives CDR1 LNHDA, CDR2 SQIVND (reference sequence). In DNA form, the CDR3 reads TGTGCCAGTACCCCCTTGTTAGCGGGAGCTCTAGCAGGTTCCTACAATGAGCAGTTCTTC. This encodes CASTPLLAGALAGSYNEQFF.

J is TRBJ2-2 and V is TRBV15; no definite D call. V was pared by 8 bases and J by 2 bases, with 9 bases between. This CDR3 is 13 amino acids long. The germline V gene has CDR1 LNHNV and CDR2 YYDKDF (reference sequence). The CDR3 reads CATQEANTGELFF. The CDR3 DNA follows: TGTGCCACCCAAGAAGCCAACACCGGGGAGCTGTTTTTT.

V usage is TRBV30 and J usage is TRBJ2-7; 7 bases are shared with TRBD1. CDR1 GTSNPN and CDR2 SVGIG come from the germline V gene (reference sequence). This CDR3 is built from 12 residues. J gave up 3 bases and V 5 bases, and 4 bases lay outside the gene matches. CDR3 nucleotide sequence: TGTGCCTGGCAGACAGGGATCTACGAGCAGTACTTC. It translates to CAWQTGIYEQYF.